This T cell receptor beta chain was sequenced during a study of beta chain features in type 1 diabetes. Study-level results: In all four CD4+ subsets, TCRB CDR3 length was significantly, moderately reduced in type 1 diabetes.

In this sample, this clone turned up a few times. Its antigen is not known. The whole isolated RNA underwent reverse transcription, so sequencing captured expressed TCRB transcripts. TCRdb keeps only in-frame clones here, not all; method: immunoSEQ multiplex PCR. The data contain under 200,000 clones, around 10% of them seen just once; the ten biggest clones take up under 0.55%. Sequences were obtained from central memory CD4+ T cells from blood. This TCR came from a man aged 25-45 years with type 1 diabetes.

The CDR3 region is CASSLQAGELFF. CDR3 DNA: TGCGCCAGCAGCTTACAGGCCGGGGAGCTGTTTTTT. The chain joins TRBV5-1 to TRBJ2-2, with TRBD1 as a possible D gene (5 bases). The CDR3 has 12 residues. Trimming removed 2 bases from V and 6 bases from J, with 5 bases in between. The germline V gene has CDR1 SGHRS and CDR2 YFSETQ.